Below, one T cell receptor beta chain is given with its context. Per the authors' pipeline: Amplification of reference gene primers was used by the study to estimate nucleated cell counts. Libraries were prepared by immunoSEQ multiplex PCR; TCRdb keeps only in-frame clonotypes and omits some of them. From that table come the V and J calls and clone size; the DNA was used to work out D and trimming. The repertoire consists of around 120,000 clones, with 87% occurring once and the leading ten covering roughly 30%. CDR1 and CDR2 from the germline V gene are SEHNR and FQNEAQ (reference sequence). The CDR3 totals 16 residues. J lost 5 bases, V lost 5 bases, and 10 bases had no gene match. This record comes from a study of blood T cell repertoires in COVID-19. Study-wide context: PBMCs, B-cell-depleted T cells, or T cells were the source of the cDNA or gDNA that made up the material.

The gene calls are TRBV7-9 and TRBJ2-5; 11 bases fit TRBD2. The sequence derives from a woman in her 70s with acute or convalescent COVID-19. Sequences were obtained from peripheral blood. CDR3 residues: CASSQGVAGGPETQYF. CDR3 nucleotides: TGTGCCAGCAGCCAAGGCGTAGCGGGGGGGCCTGAGACCCAGTACTTC. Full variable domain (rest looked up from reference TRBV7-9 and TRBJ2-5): DTGVSQNPRHKITKRGQNVTFRCDPISEHNRLYWYRQTLGQGPEFLTYFQNEAQLEKSRLLSDRFSAERPKGSFSTLEIQRTEQGDSAMYLCASSQGVAGGPETQYFGPGTRLLVL.